The sequence of this TCR beta chain was determined in a study of beta chain features in type 1 diabetes. A word on this clone: Its antigen is unknown.

Overall study findings and caveats: Moderate but significant shortening of TCRB CDR3s was recorded in all four CD4+ subsets from Type 1 diabetes patients. Equally in patients and controls, PCR might preferentially amplify shorter templates.

Isolated RNA was reverse transcribed in full, so expressed TCRB transcripts were sequenced. For naive, central memory and regulatory T cell samples, reads averaged roughly 3.5 million. This table comes from immunoSEQ multiplex PCR, and its TCRdb copy is limited to in-frame clones, with some not included. The table records some 360,000 clones, 9.6% of them present only once. Sequenced input: central memory CD4+ T cells from blood. The sequence came from a man under 40 with type 1 diabetes.

CDR3 residues: CSAREGPSSYEQYF. In nucleotides, the CDR3 is TGCAGCGCTCGAGAGGGACCGAGCTCCTACGAGCAGTACTTC. The chain is built from TRBV29-1 and TRBJ2-7; tentatively, D is TRBD1 or TRBD2 (5 bases each). Germline V CDR1 and CDR2: SQVTM, ANQGSEA. V was cut by 7 bases and J by 0 bases, with 16 bases left in between. There are 14 residues in the CDR3.